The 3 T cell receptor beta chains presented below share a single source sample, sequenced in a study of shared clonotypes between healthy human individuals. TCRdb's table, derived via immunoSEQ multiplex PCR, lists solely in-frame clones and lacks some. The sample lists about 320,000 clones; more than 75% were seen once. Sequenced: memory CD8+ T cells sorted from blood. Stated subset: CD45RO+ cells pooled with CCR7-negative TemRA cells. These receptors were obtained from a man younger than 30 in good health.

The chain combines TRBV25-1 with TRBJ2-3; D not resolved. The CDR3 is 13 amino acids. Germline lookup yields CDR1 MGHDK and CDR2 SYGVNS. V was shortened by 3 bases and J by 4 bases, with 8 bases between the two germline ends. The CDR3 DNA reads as TGTGCCAGCAGTGATTGGACGGCAGATACGCAGTATTTT. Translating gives CASSDWTADTQYF.

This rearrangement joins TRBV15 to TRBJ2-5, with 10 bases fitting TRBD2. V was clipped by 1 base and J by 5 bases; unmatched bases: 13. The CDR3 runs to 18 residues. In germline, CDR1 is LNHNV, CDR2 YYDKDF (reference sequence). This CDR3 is CATSRARPGLASRETQYF. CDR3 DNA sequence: TGTGCCACCAGCAGAGCCCGTCCGGGACTAGCGTCAAGGGAGACCCAGTACTTC.

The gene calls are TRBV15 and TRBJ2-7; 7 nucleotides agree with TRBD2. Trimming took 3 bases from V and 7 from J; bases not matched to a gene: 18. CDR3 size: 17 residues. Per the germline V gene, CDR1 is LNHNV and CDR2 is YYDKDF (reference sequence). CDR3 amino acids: CATSSDPTFAGVGEQYF. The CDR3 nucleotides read TGTGCCACCAGCAGCGACCCTACCTTCGCGGGAGTAGGGGAGCAGTACTTC.